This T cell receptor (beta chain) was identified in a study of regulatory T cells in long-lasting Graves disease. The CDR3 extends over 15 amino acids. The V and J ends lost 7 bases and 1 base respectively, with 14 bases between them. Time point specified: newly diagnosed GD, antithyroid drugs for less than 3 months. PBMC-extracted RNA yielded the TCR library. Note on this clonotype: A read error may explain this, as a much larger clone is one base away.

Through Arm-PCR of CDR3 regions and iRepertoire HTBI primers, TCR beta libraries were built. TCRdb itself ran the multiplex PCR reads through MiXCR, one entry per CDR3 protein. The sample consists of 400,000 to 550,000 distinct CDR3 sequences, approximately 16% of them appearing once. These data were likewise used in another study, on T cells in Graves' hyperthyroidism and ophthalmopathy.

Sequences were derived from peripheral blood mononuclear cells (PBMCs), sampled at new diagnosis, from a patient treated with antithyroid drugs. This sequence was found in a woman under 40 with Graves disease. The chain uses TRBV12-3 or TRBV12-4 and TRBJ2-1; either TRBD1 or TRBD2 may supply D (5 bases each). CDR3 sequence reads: CASIRGRRSYNEQFF. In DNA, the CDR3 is TGTGCCAGCATTCGGGGCAGGAGGTCCTACAATGAGCAGTTCTTC.